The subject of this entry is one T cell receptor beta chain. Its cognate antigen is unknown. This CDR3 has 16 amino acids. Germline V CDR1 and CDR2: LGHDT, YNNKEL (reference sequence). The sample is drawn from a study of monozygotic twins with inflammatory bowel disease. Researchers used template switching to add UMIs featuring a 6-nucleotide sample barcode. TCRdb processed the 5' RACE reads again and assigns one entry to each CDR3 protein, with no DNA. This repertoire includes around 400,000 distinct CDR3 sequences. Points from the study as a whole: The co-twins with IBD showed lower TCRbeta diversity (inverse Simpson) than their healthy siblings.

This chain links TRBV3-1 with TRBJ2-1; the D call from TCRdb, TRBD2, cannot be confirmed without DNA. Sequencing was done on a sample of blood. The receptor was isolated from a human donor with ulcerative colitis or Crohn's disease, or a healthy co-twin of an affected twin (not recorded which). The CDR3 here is CASSQLSSGQYNEQFF.